This TCR beta chain was identified in a study of blood T cell repertoires in COVID-19. Study overall: The analysed material was cDNA or gDNA that came from T cells, B-cell-depleted T cells, or PBMCs.

The CDR3 sequence is 16 residues long. Germline V gene data show CDR1 as SGHNT and CDR2 as YYREEE (reference sequence). V was shortened by 1 base and J by 4 bases, with 12 bases between the two germline ends. TCRdb's copy holds only in-frame clones and misses some; the assay was immunoSEQ multiplex PCR. The data show tens of thousands of clones, around 80% seen once. This sequence originates from a man between 65 and 79 years old with acute or convalescent COVID-19. Input material: peripheral blood. V gene TRBV5-4 combines with J gene TRBJ1-6; D possibly corresponds to TRBD1 (6 bases). CDR3 region: CASSLHRTAYNSPLHF. The DNA of the CDR3 is TGTGCCAGCAGCTTGCACAGGACAGCTTATAATTCACCCCTCCACTTT.